Presented here are 18 T cell receptor beta chains from one specimen sequenced in a study of PD-1 blockade in classical Hodgkin lymphoma. Relapses following autologous stem cell transplantation were seen in all patients, with brentuximab vedotin exposure varying. TCRdb keeps only in-frame clones here, not all; method: immunoSEQ multiplex PCR. In the table there are 130,000 to 150,000 clones, 78% of which are singletons. Here the sequenced sample was peripheral blood mononuclear cells (PBMCs), taken before the second cycle of nivolumab. The receptors shown here come from a human donor with classical Hodgkin lymphoma.

This clone came up once. The chain uses TRBV30 and TRBJ1-1, with 10 bases matching TRBD1. Germline V gives CDR1 GTSNPN, CDR2 SVGIG (reference sequence). V was clipped by 5 bases and J by 1 base; unmatched bases: 1. The CDR3 totals 13 residues. The CDR3 bases are TGTGCCTGGGACAGGGGGCAGAACACTGAAGCTTTCTTT. The encoded protein is CAWDRGQNTEAFF.

The chain joins TRBV7-3 to TRBJ2-3; D unclear. This CDR3 is 13 amino acids long. Trimming took 2 bases from V and 3 from J, leaving 6 bases between them. Per germline, CDR1 SGHTA and CDR2 FQGTGA. In nucleotides, the CDR3 is TGTGCCAGCAGCTTAGGTAGAACAGATACGCAGTATTTT. This sequence encodes CASSLGRTDTQYF.

The chain uses TRBV7-8 and TRBJ1-3, with a weak D call TRBD1 (5 bases). Trimming left V 5 bases short and J 1 base short, with 12 bases between. Germline V gene lookup returns CDR1 SGHVS and CDR2 FQNEAQ. The CDR3 covers 15 residues. CDR3 amino acids: CASSPAGGSGNTIYF. The DNA for the CDR3 is TGTGCCAGCAGCCCTGCGGGGGGATCTGGAAACACCATATATTTT.

This clone was observed a few times. V and J are TRBV5-1 and TRBJ2-1, with 9 positions matching TRBD1. This CDR3 is 15 amino acids long. Losses at the gene ends were 4 bases for V and 4 bases for J; bases not matched to a gene: 6. Germline CDR1 reads SGHRS; CDR2 reads YFSETQ. CDR3: CASSVPGQGYNEQFF. In DNA form, the CDR3 reads TGCGCCAGCAGCGTACCGGGACAGGGTTACAATGAGCAGTTCTTC.

The V call is TRBV7-6, the J call TRBJ2-5; 10 nucleotides agree with TRBD2. V shed 6 bases and J 5 bases; nucleotides not matched to a gene: 9. Per the germline V gene, CDR1 is SGHVS and CDR2 is FNYEAQ. This CDR3 region has 15 residues. The CDR3 reads CASSPSGGVWETQYF. For the CDR3, the DNA is TGTGCCAGCAGTCCGAGCGGGGGGGTGTGGGAGACCCAGTACTTC.

The V and J genes are TRBV6-9 and TRBJ2-1; either TRBD1 or TRBD2 may fit D (5 bases each). This CDR3 has 16 residues. Germline-derived CDR1 and CDR2 are MNHGY and SVAAGI. V lost 2 bases and J 0 bases, leaving 11 bases between the germline ends. The CDR3 protein is CASSYLGALSYNEQFF. In DNA form, the CDR3 reads TGTGCCAGCAGTTATCTCGGGGCCCTCTCCTACAATGAGCAGTTCTTC.

The chain combines TRBV27 with TRBJ2-3; D is perhaps TRBD2 (6 bases). Deletions cut 8 bases from V and 2 bases from J, with 11 bases between. Germline V gene lookup returns CDR1 MNHEY and CDR2 SMNVEV (reference sequence). This CDR3 is 13 amino acids long. The CDR3 region has the DNA TGTGCCAGCTGCGGGGCCGCCACAGATACGCAGTATTTT. It translates to CASCGAATDTQYF.

This clone is a singleton in its sample. CDR3 amino acids: CASSARQGGAEAFF. The CDR3 nucleotides read TGTGCCAGCAGTGCCCGACAGGGTGGGGCTGAAGCTTTCTTT. The rearrangement uses TRBV6-4 and TRBJ1-1, with 7 positions matching TRBD1. Germline lookup yields CDR1 MRHNA and CDR2 SNTAGT. The CDR3 runs 14 residues. The V and J ends lost 4 bases and 6 bases, in that order; junction bases with no gene match: 8.

The rearrangement uses TRBV18 and TRBJ2-7; 7 bases are shared with TRBD1. V shed 0 bases and J 5 bases; nucleotides not matched to a gene: 4. CDR1 and CDR2 from the germline V gene are KGHSH and LQKENI. The CDR3 has 14 residues. CDR3 in amino acids: CASSPPHTGDEQYF. The CDR3 coding sequence is TGTGCCAGCTCACCACCTCATACAGGGGACGAGCAGTACTTC.

The chain joins TRBV7-9 to TRBJ2-1; the D gene is possibly TRBD1 (6 bases). V dropped 1 base and J dropped 10 bases, with 8 bases sitting between them. Germline CDR1 is SEHNR and CDR2 is FQNEAQ (reference sequence). This CDR3 comprises 12 residues. CDR3 loop: CASSLEGTEQFF. The CDR3 nucleotides read TGTGCCAGCAGCTTAGAGGGGACAGAGCAGTTCTTC.

The gene calls are TRBV28 and TRBJ1-5; 8 positions match TRBD1. The CDR3 is made up of 16 amino acids. From germline, CDR1 is MDHEN and CDR2 SYDVKM. V shed 0 bases, J shed 3 bases, and the junction held 4 bases outside the gene matches. Here the CDR3 DNA reads TGTGCCAGCAGTTTATGGGAGACAGGGGCCAATCAGCCCCAGCATTTT. It yields the protein CASSLWETGANQPQHF.

On this clone: At one end the junction does not follow the germline gene, possibly because of a read error. This chain joins TRBV9 and TRBJ1-2, with D possibly being TRBD1 (5 bases). Germline CDR1 is SGDLS and CDR2 is YYNGEE. This CDR3 is 13 amino acids long. The CDR3 nucleotides read TGTGCCAGCAGCGAGGGGTCCTCCGTCCGAAGGCGCTTC. Protein product: CASSEGSSVRRRF.

This chain connects TRBV11-1 to TRBJ2-3; D ambiguous. The CDR3 totals 12 residues. Germline lookup yields CDR1 SGHAT and CDR2 FQDESV (reference sequence). Trimming removed 6 bases from V and 0 bases from J, with 4 bases in between. CDR3 region: CASRLSTDTQYF. CDR3 nucleotides: TGTGCCAGCAGACTTAGCACAGATACGCAGTATTTT. Full variable domain (missing parts from reference TRBV11-1 and TRBJ2-3): EAEVAQSPRYKITEKSQAVAFWCDPISGHATLYWYRQILGQGPELLVQFQDESVVDDSQLPKDRFSAERLKGVDSTLKIQPAELGDSAMYLCASRLSTDTQYFGPGTRLTVL.

V gene TRBV19 combines with J gene TRBJ1-2; weak D call: TRBD1 (6 bases). Germline CDR1 is LNHDA and CDR2 is SQIVND (reference sequence). The CDR3 covers 13 residues. Trimming removed 6 bases from V and 4 bases from J, with 12 bases in between. CDR3 coding DNA: TGTGCCAGTAGGCCCGGACAGAGCTATGGCTACACCTTC. Its protein product is CASRPGQSYGYTF.

V and J are TRBV5-8 and TRBJ2-5, with TRBD1 identical over 7 bases. The CDR3 covers 14 residues. The V segment lost 4 bases and the J segment 2 bases; nucleotides outside the gene matches: 5. The germline CDR1 and CDR2 sequences are SGHTS and YDEGEE. CDR3 nucleotides: TGTGCCAGCAGCGGAAGGACAGGTCAAGAGACCCAGTACTTC. Translated: CASSGRTGQETQYF.

The chain combines TRBV12-5 with TRBJ1-2, with D unresolved. This CDR3 has 12 amino acids. Germline assignment: CDR1 LGHNT and CDR2 FRNRAP. Trimming removed 2 bases from V and 3 bases from J, with 4 bases in between. The CDR3 DNA reads as TGTGCTAGTGGTTTGTCAGACTATGGCTACACCTTC. It codes for CASGLSDYGYTF.

The V call is TRBV5-4, the J call TRBJ2-6; D not certain. Germline values: CDR1 SGHNT, CDR2 YYREEE (reference sequence). The V end lost 0 bases, the J end lost 0 bases, and 4 bases lay between the germline ends. This CDR3 contains 15 residues. The DNA of the CDR3 is TGTGCCAGCAGCTTGGGTAGCTCTGGGGCCAACGTCCTGACTTTC. Residues: CASSLGSSGANVLTF.

The chain carries TRBV7-3 and TRBJ2-5; TRBD2 agrees at 8 bases. Germline V gives CDR1 SGHTA, CDR2 FQGTGA. Trimming cost V 5 bases and J 3 bases; bases outside gene matches: 5. The CDR3 has 14 residues. The CDR3 coding sequence is TGTGCCAGCAGCATGGGACTAGAGGAAGAGACCCAGTACTTC. Translation gives CASSMGLEEETQYF.